The clone carrying this T cell receptor (beta chain) was recorded many times. Its antigen is still unknown. This sample's time point: newly diagnosed GD, antithyroid drugs for less than 3 months. After RNA was extracted from PBMCs, the TCR library was made from it. This CDR3 comprises 15 residues. Germline values: CDR1 DFQATT, CDR2 SNEGSKA (reference sequence). V gave up 3 bases and J gave up 4 bases, with 13 bases separating them. This entry is derived from a study of regulatory T cells in long-lasting Graves disease. General study results and limits: Favored usage of TRBV28, TRBJ1-2 and TRBJ2-5 was recorded in persistent disease. Graves' patients with persistent disease showed TCR diversity lower than patients newly diagnosed.

In building TCR beta libraries, iRepertoire HTBI primers were used together with Arm-PCR of CDR3 regions. Each CDR3 protein is one row after TCRdb ran MiXCR on the multiplex PCR reads. The sample lists some 220,000 distinct CDR3 sequences; roughly 18% were seen once. These same records also appear under a second study, on T cells in Graves' hyperthyroidism and ophthalmopathy. From that second work: Absence of ophthalmopathy progression within 18 months defined stable Graves' hyperthyroidism. Diagnostic decisions used clinical symptoms, serum thyroxine and TRAb, thyroid ultrasound and orbital computed tomography.

Sequencing was performed on peripheral blood mononuclear cells (PBMCs), taken at new diagnosis, from a patient treated with antithyroid drugs. The chain uses TRBV20-1 and TRBJ2-6, with no clear D. The clonotype was recovered from a woman under 40 with Graves disease. CDR3 DNA sequence: TGCAGTGCTAGTCACGGGCGGCGGGGGGCCAACGTCCTGACTTTC. Protein sequence: CSASHGRRGANVLTF.